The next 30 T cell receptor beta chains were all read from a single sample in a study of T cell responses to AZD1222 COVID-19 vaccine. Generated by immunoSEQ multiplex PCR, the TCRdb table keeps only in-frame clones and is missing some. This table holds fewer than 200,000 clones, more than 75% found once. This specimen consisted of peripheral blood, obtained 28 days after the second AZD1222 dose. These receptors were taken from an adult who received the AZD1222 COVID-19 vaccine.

The CDR3 DNA is TGCGCCAGCAGCTCGGGTACCACGGACCAAGAGACCCAGTACTTC. It codes for CASSSGTTDQETQYF. J is TRBJ2-5 and V is TRBV5-1, with D unresolved. The CDR3 contains 15 residues. Per germline, CDR1 SGHRS and CDR2 YFSETQ. V was shortened by 3 bases and J by 0 bases, with 12 bases between the two germline ends.

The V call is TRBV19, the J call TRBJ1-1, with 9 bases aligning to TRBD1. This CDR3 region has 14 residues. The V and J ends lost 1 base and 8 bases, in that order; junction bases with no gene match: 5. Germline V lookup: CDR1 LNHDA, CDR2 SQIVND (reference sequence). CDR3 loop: CASSIVPTGGEAFF. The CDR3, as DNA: TGTGCCAGTAGTATAGTTCCCACAGGGGGCGAAGCTTTCTTT.

In DNA form, the CDR3 reads TGCGCCAGCAGTGATAAGCACCTTGCAGATACGCAGTATTTT. Translation: CASSDKHLADTQYF. V and J are TRBV10-2 and TRBJ2-3; D unclear. Germline CDR1 reads WSHSY; CDR2 reads SAAADI. Trimming took 3 bases from V and 4 from J, leaving 11 bases between them. The length of the CDR3 is 14 residues.

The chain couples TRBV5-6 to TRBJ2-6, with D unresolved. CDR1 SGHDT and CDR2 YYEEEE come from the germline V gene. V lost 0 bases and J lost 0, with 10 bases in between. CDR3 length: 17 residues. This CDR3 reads CASSLVGGSSGANVLTF. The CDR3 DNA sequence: TGTGCCAGCAGCTTGGTGGGTGGAAGCTCTGGGGCCAACGTCCTGACTTTC.

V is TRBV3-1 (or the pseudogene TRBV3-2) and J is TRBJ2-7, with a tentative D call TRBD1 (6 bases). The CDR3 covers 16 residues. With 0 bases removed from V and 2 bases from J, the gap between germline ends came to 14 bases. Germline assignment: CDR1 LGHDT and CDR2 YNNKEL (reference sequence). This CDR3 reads CASSQDMGTTAYEQYF. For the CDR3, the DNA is TGTGCCAGCAGCCAAGACATGGGGACAACGGCCTACGAGCAGTACTTC.

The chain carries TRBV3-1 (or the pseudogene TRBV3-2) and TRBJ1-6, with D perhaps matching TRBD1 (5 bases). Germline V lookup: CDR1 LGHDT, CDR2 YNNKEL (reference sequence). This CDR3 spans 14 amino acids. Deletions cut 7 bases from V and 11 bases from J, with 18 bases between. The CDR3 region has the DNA TGTGCCAGCACCTTTTTGGGGGTTGGGACACCCCTCCACTTT. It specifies CASTFLGVGTPLHF.

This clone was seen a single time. Here the CDR3 reads CASMNPYSPLHF. CDR3 nucleotide sequence: TGTGCCAGCATGAATCCGTATTCACCCCTCCACTTT. J is TRBJ1-6 and V is TRBV6-5; D not certain. The V end lost 7 bases, the J end lost 8 bases, and 9 bases lay between the germline ends. The CDR3 extends over 12 amino acids. In germline, CDR1 is MNHEY, CDR2 SVGAGI.

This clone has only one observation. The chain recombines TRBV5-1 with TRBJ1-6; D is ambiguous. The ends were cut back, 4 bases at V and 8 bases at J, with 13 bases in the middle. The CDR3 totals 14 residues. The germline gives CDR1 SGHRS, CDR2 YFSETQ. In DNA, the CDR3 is TGCGCCAGCAGCCCGGATCGGATCGATTCACCCCTCCACTTT. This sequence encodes CASSPDRIDSPLHF.

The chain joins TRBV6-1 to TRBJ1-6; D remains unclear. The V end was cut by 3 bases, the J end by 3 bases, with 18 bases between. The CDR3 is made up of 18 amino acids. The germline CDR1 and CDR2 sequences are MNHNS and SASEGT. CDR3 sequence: CASSEGRQARNYNSPLHF. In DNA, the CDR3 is TGTGCCAGCAGTGAGGGGAGGCAGGCGCGAAACTATAATTCACCCCTCCACTTT.

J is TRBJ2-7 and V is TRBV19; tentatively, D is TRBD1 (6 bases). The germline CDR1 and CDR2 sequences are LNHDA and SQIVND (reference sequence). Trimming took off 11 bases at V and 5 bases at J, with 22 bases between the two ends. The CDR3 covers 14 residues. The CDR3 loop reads CASSRGKVRDEQYF. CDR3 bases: TGTGCCTCGAGCAGGGGTAAGGTAAGGGACGAGCAGTACTTC.

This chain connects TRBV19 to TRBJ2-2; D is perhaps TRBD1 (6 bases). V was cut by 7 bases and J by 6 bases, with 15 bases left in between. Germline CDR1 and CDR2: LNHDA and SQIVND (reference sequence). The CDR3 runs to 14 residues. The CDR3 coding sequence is TGTGCCAGTATGACAGGTTGGAGTTCCGGGGAGCTGTTTTTT. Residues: CASMTGWSSGELFF.

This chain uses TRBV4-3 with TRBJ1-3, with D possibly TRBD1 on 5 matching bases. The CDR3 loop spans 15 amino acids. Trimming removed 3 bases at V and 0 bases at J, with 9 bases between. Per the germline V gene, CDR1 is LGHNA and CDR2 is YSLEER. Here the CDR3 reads CASSHLTVSGNTIYF. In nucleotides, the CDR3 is TGCGCCAGCAGCCACCTGACAGTCTCTGGAAACACCATATATTTT.

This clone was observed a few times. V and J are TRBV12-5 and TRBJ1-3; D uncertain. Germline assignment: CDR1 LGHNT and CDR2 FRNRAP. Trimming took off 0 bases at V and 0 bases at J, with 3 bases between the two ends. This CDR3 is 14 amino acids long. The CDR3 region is CASGLVASGNTIYF. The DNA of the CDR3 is TGTGCTAGTGGTTTGGTCGCCTCTGGAAACACCATATATTTT.

For the CDR3, the DNA is TGTGCCAGCTCAGCCACGGACAGTAAATCTTATAGCTCCTACAATGAGCAGTTCTTC. It is translated as CASSATDSKSYSSYNEQFF. The rearrangement uses TRBV18 and TRBJ2-1; D is perhaps TRBD1 (6 bases). The CDR3 extends over 19 amino acids. Germline assignment: CDR1 KGHSH and CDR2 LQKENI. The ends were cut back, 5 bases at V and 0 bases at J, with 23 bases in the middle.

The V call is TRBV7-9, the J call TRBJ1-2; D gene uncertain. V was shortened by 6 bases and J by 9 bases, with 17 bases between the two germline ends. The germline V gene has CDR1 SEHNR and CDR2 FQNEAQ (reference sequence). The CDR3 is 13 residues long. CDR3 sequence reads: CASRLGREDRYTF. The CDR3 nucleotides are TGTGCCAGCAGATTGGGGAGGGAGGATCGCTACACCTTC.

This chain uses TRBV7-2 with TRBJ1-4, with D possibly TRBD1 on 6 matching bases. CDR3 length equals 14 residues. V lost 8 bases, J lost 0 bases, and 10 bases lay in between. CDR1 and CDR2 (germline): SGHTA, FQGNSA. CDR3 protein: CASGRTATNEKLFF. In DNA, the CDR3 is TGTGCCAGCGGACGGACAGCAACTAATGAAAAACTGTTTTTT.

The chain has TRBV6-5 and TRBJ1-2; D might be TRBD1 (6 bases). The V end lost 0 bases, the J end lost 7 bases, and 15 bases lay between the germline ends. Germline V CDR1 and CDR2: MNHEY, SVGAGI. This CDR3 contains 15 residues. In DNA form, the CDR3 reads TGTGCCAGCAGTTACTCACAGGGTCAGCAGGCTGGCTACACCTTC. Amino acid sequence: CASSYSQGQQAGYTF.

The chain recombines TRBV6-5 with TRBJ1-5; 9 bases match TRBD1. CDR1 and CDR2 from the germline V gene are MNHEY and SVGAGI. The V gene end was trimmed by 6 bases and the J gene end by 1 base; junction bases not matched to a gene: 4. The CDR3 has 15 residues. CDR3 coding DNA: TGTGCCAGCAGAACAGGGGGCCAGAGCAATCAGCCCCAGCATTTT. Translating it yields CASRTGGQSNQPQHF.

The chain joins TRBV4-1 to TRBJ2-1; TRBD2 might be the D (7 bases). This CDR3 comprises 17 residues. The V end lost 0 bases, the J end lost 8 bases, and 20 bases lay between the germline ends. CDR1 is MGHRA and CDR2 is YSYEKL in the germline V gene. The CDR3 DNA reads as TGCGCCAGCAGCCAAGAAGGGTTCGGGGGGCTTCGGGATGAGCAGTTCTTC. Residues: CASSQEGFGGLRDEQFF.

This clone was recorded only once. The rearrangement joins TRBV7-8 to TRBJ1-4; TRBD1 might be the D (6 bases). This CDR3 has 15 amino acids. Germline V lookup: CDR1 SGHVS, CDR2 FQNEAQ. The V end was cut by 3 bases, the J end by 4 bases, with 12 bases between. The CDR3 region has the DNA TGTGCCAGCAGCTTTCCGGGGGCCGTTAATGAAAAACTGTTTTTT. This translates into CASSFPGAVNEKLFF.

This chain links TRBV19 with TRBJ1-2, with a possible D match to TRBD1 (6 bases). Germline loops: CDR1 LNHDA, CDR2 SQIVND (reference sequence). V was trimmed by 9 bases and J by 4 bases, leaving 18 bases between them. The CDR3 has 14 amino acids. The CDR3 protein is CASRRGGEGYGYTF. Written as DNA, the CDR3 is TGTGCCAGCCGAAGGGGGGGTGAGGGCTATGGCTACACCTTC. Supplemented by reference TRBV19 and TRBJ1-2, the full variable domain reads DGGITQSPKYLFRKEGQNVTLSCEQNLNHDAMYWYRQDPGQGLRLIYYSQIVNDFQKGDIAEGYSVSREKKESFPLTVTSAQKNPTAFYLCASRRGGEGYGYTFGSGTRLTVV.

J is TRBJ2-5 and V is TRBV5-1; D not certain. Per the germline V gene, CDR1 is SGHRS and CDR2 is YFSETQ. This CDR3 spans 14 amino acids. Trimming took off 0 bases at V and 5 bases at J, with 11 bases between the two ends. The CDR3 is CASSLGEAWETQYF. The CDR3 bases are TGCGCCAGCAGCTTGGGGGAAGCCTGGGAGACCCAGTACTTC.

In DNA, the CDR3 is TGCGCCAGCAGCTTGGAGGGGGCAAACCGAGGCTACACCTTC. Its protein product is CASSLEGANRGYTF. The chain has TRBV5-1 and TRBJ1-2; TRBD1 matches 7 bases. The germline CDR1 and CDR2 sequences are SGHRS and YFSETQ. J gave up 8 bases and V 0 bases, and 7 bases lay outside the gene matches. This CDR3 spans 14 amino acids.

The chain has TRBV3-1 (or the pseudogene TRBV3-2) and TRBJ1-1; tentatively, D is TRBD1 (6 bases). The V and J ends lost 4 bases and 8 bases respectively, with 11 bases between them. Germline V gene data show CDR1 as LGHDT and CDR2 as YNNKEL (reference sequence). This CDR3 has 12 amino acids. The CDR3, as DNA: TGTGCCAGCAGCCGCCTAGGGGGGGAAGCTTTCTTT. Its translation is CASSRLGGEAFF.

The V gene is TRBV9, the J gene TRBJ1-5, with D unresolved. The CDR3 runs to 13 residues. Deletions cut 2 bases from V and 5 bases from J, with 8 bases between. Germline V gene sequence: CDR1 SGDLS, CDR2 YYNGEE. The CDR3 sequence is CASSVSPHQPQHF. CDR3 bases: TGTGCCAGCAGCGTTTCACCACATCAGCCCCAGCATTTT.

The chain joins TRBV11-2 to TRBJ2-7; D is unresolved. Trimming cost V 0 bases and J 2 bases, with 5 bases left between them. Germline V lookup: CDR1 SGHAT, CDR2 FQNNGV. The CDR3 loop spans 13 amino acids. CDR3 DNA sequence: TGTGCCAGCAGCTTAGAAAGGGCCTACGAGCAGTACTTC. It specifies CASSLERAYEQYF.

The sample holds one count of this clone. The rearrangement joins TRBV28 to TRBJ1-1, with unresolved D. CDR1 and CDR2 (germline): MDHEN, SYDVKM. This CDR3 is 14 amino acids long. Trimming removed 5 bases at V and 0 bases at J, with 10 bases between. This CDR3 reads CASSLPRVNTEAFF. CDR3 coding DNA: TGTGCCAGCAGTCTACCGAGGGTGAACACTGAAGCTTTCTTT.

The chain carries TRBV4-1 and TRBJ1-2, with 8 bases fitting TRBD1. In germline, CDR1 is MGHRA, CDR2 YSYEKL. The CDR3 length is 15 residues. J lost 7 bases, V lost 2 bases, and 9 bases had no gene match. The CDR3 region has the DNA TGCGCCAGCAGCCAAATCCAGGGGGCGCAGGGTGGCTACACCTTC. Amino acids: CASSQIQGAQGGYTF.

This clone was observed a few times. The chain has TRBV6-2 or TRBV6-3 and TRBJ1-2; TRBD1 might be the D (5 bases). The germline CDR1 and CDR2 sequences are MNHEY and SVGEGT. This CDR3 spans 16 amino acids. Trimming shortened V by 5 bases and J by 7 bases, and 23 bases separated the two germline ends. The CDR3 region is CASSRGTTGVTGGYTF. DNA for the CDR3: TGTGCCAGCAGTCGCGGCACCACAGGAGTCACTGGTGGCTACACCTTC.

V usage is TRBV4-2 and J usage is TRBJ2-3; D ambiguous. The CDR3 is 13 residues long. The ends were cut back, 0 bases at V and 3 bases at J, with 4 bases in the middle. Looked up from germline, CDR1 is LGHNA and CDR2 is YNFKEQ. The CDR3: CASSQDWTDTQYF. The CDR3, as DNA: TGTGCCAGCAGCCAAGATTGGACAGATACGCAGTATTTT.